Below are 17 T cell receptor beta chains sequenced from a single sample in a study of Ad26.COV2.S vaccination and SARS-CoV-2 variants. Treatment here: some 20 received Ad26.COV2.S at low or high dose, single or two shots; roughly 5 received placebo; per-sample allocation not given. Each sample was drawn 63 days after the first injection (of vaccine or placebo). Using immunoSEQ multiplex PCR, the repertoire was profiled, and TCRdb retains in-frame clones only, with some absent. The data hold over 400,000 clones, with roughly 87% observed a single time. This material consisted of peripheral blood, taken in a trial of Ad26.COV2.S vaccine versus placebo. All receptors come from a person between 18 and 59 years old who received the Ad26.COV2.S COVID-19 vaccine or a placebo.

The V call is TRBV25-1, the J call TRBJ1-2; tentative D call: TRBD1 (6 bases). The V gene lost 4 bases and the J gene lost 2 bases, with 8 bases spanning the gap. This CDR3 region has 13 residues. CDR1 and CDR2 from the germline V gene are MGHDK and SYGVNS. The CDR3 sequence is CASSAGQNYGYTF. CDR3 coding DNA: TGTGCCAGCAGTGCCGGACAGAACTATGGCTACACCTTC.

This chain links TRBV10-3 with TRBJ2-1; the D gene is possibly TRBD1 (6 bases). Trimming took off 4 bases at V and 6 bases at J, with 16 bases between the two ends. This CDR3 contains 15 residues. CDR1 and CDR2 from the germline V gene are ENHRY and SYGVKD. The CDR3 DNA sequence: TGTGCCATCAGTGGGGGGATTACAGGGAGCAATGAGCAGTTCTTC. Translation gives CAISGGITGSNEQFF.

V usage is TRBV28 and J usage is TRBJ1-4; 7 bases align to TRBD1. The junction had 11 bases not matched to a gene; V was cut back by 8 bases and J by 8 bases. The CDR3 extends over 14 amino acids. Germline CDR1 reads MDHEN; CDR2 reads SYDVKM. The CDR3 region is CASGEGTVTEKLFF. In nucleotides, the CDR3 is TGTGCCAGCGGGGAGGGGACAGTGACCGAAAAACTGTTTTTT. The whole variable domain, remainder taken from reference TRBV28 and TRBJ1-4, is DVKVTQSSRYLVKRTGEKVFLECVQDMDHENMFWYRQDPGLGLRLIYFSYDVKMKEKGDIPEGYSVSREKKERFSLILESASTNQTSMYLCASGEGTVTEKLFFGSGTQLSVL.

In this sample, this clone turned up a few times. The CDR3 sequence: CASSMGPKNTGELFF. CDR3 nucleotide sequence: TGTGCCAGTAGTATGGGACCGAAGAACACCGGGGAGCTGTTTTTT. The chain couples TRBV19 to TRBJ2-2; either TRBD1 or TRBD2 may fit D (5 bases each). Germline-derived CDR1 and CDR2 are LNHDA and SQIVND (reference sequence). The ends were cut back, 3 bases at V and 1 base at J, with 9 bases in the middle. The CDR3 has 15 amino acids.

The chain joins TRBV7-2 to TRBJ1-1; D is unclear. V was pared by 2 bases and J by 1 base, with 11 bases between. The CDR3 extends over 15 amino acids. The germline V gene has CDR1 SGHTA and CDR2 FQGNSA. In DNA, the CDR3 is TGTGCCAGCAGCTTACGCGGGTCGAAGAACACTGAAGCTTTCTTT. Its translation is CASSLRGSKNTEAFF.

This clone has a handful of counts. This chain links TRBV21-1 with TRBJ2-1. TRBV21-1 has pseudogene status. This CDR3 comprises 16 residues. CDR3 nucleotide sequence: TGTGCCAGCAGCAAAGTGTTAGTCGGGCCCGACAATGAGCAGTTCTTC. This sequence encodes CASSKVLVGPDNEQFF.

V usage is TRBV27 and J usage is TRBJ2-1; D unresolved. Germline V gene sequence: CDR1 MNHEY, CDR2 SMNVEV (reference sequence). This CDR3 spans 12 amino acids. With 6 bases removed from V and 4 bases from J, the gap between germline ends came to 7 bases. The CDR3 nucleotides read TGTGCCAGCAGAGTCGGGTACAATGAGCAGTTCTTC. This encodes CASRVGYNEQFF.

The rearrangement joins TRBV28 to TRBJ2-5; D might be TRBD1 (5 bases). The length of the CDR3 is 14 residues. V gave up 5 bases and J gave up 5 bases, with 15 bases separating them. Looked up from germline, CDR1 is MDHEN and CDR2 is SYDVKM. CDR3 DNA sequence: TGTGCCAGCAGTCGTGGTTGGGGCGAGGAGACCCAGTACTTC. Its protein product is CASSRGWGEETQYF.

This chain connects TRBV28 to TRBJ2-7; 7 positions agree with TRBD1. Germline lookup yields CDR1 MDHEN and CDR2 SYDVKM. The length of the CDR3 is 16 residues. Trimming cost V 5 bases and J 2 bases; bases outside gene matches: 12. The CDR3 protein is CASSPGWGTVTYEQYF. CDR3 DNA sequence: TGTGCCAGCAGTCCAGGTTGGGGGACAGTGACCTACGAGCAGTACTTC.

This chain uses TRBV7-2 with TRBJ1-1; 10 nucleotides line up with TRBD1. Germline lookup yields CDR1 SGHTA and CDR2 FQGNSA. With V trimmed by 5 bases and J by 2 bases, 8 bases remained unmatched. The CDR3 sequence is 16 residues long. CDR3 bases: TGTGCCAGCAGCCCCCGGGACAGGGGATACAACACTGAAGCTTTCTTT. Translating gives CASSPRDRGYNTEAFF.

The V and J genes are TRBV12-3 or TRBV12-4 and TRBJ1-2, with a weak D call TRBD1 (5 bases). The CDR3 is 13 amino acids. V was cut by 6 bases and J by 8 bases, with 16 bases left in between. CDR3 sequence: CASRAGTTGGYTF. DNA for the CDR3: TGTGCCAGCAGGGCCGGGACGACGGGAGGCTACACCTTC.

V gene TRBV12-3 or TRBV12-4 combines with J gene TRBJ2-1; no definite D call. This CDR3 has 11 residues. Trimming removed 6 bases from V and 6 bases from J, with 6 bases in between. The CDR3 loop is CASRSSNEQFF. As DNA, the CDR3 is TGTGCCAGCAGGTCAAGCAATGAGCAGTTCTTC.

The chain has TRBV27 and TRBJ1-2; no clear D gene. Looked up from germline, CDR1 is MNHEY and CDR2 is SMNVEV (reference sequence). The CDR3 loop spans 14 amino acids. V lost 0 bases, J lost 3 bases, and 8 bases lay in between. The CDR3 DNA sequence: TGTGCCAGCAGTTTATCTAACGGATACTATGGCTACACCTTC. Amino acids: CASSLSNGYYGYTF.

The chain has TRBV5-1 and TRBJ2-2; D perhaps matches TRBD1 (5 bases). This CDR3 spans 15 amino acids. V lost 7 bases and J lost 0, with 13 bases in between. Germline V CDR1 and CDR2: SGHRS, YFSETQ. CDR3 amino acids: CASGKTGSNTGELFF. DNA for the CDR3: TGCGCCAGCGGAAAAACAGGCTCGAACACCGGGGAGCTGTTTTTT.

V is TRBV20-1 and J is TRBJ2-1; the D gene is possibly TRBD2 (5 bases). V lost 6 bases and J lost 8, with 14 bases in between. CDR1 and CDR2 from the germline V gene are DFQATT and SNEGSKA (reference sequence). The CDR3 runs to 12 residues. The CDR3 loop is CSASDFGDEQFF. CDR3 in DNA: TGCAGTGCCAGTGACTTCGGGGATGAGCAGTTCTTC.

This clone was picked up one time. This chain uses TRBV6-1 with TRBJ2-3; 9 nucleotides agree with TRBD1. V dropped 6 bases and J dropped 3; count of bases not matched to a gene: 10. Germline CDR1 MNHNS, CDR2 SASEGT. The CDR3 consists of 16 residues. CDR3 sequence reads: CASRESPGQGTDTQYF. DNA for the CDR3: TGTGCCAGCAGGGAATCCCCGGGACAGGGTACAGATACGCAGTATTTT.

The CDR3 sequence is CASSREYQPQHF. DNA of the CDR3: TGTGCCAGTAGTCGGGAGTACCAGCCCCAGCATTTT. The V call is TRBV19, the J call TRBJ1-5; D gene uncertain. Trimming pared 5 bases from V and 7 bases from J, leaving 9 bases between. The CDR3 sequence is 12 residues long. Germline CDR1 LNHDA, CDR2 SQIVND (reference sequence).